The clone carrying this TCR beta chain was recorded many times. This entry comes from a study of T-cell reconstitution after alpha-beta-depleted transplantation in children. This CDR3 has 13 amino acids. The V gene's germline CDR1 is SGDLS and CDR2 YYNGEE. V lost 0 bases and J lost 8, with 9 bases in between. The library targeted TCRbeta and was prepared with unique molecular identifiers. TCRdb re-analysed the PCR reads in MiXCR, keeping a single row per CDR3 protein. The table lists 200,000 to 250,000 distinct CDR3 sequences, 6.5% to 9% of them singletons. The TCR comes from a male patient younger than 18 who had a stem cell transplant for acute lymphoblastic leukemia, so the T cells may come from the graft donor. The rearrangement uses TRBV9 and TRBJ2-1; possible D gene TRBD2, 5 bases. Here the sequenced sample was PBMCs, mostly from graft donor cells, taken 180 days after TCRalphabeta/CD19-depleted stem cell transplant. The CDR3 protein is CASSVVEGHEQFF. The DNA for the CDR3 is TGTGCCAGCAGCGTAGTAGAGGGCCATGAGCAGTTCTTC. Variable domain in full (rest from reference TRBV9 and TRBJ2-1): DSGVTQTPKHLITATGQRVTLRCSPRSGDLSVYWYQQSLDQGLQFLIQYYNGEERAKGNILERFSAQQFPDLHSELNLSSLELGDSALYFCASSVVEGHEQFFGPGTRLTVL.